Listed here is a single TCR beta chain. Its matching antigen is unknown. These data come from a study of blood T cells in healthy people across ages. Study results and caveats: While age rose, TCR beta diversity per million T cells dropped in a roughly linear way.

The CDR3 covers 13 residues. V was cut by 3 bases and J by 2 bases, with 7 bases left in between. For the second PCR, which ran for roughly 7 to 11 cycles, a sample-barcoded 5' primer and a J-beta primer mix were used. One entry per CDR3 protein results from TCRdb running MiXCR on the 5' RACE reads. The sample includes approximately 940,000 distinct CDR3 sequences, roughly 50% of them seen just once. The sequence came from a man aged 25-40 years in good health. Sample: blood. The V call is TRBV12-3 or TRBV12-4, the J call TRBJ1-2, with D uncertain. The CDR3 is CASSFDTNYGYTF. The CDR3 coding sequence is TGTGCCAGCAGTTTCGACACCAACTATGGCTACACCTTC.